This paragraph reports one TCR beta chain. The antigen remains unidentified. The source of the sample is a study of T cell repertoires in cytomegalovirus infection. Whole-study context: Public signatures in TCR beta pointed to CMV infection and matching HLA type.

Study-wide findings and caveats: HLA-C-restricted, CMV-specific TCR beta clonotypes were dominant ex vivo.

TCRdb reprocessed the reads via MiXCR and lists one record per CDR3 protein. Found here are 900,000 to 950,000 distinct CDR3 sequences, around 30% of them singletons; the top ten hold over 11%. The receptor was derived from a human donor in good health (CMV status not recorded). Some clones in this sample may be carry-over from other donors' samples. Here the sequenced sample was cultured CD8+ T cells from PBMCs, taken from culture after CMV antigen stimulation.

The CDR3 reads CASSSPGGAKDFWLNEQFF. The DNA of the CDR3 is TGTGCCAGCAGCTCCCCGGGGGGGGCCAAGGATTTTTGGTTGAATGAGCAGTTCTTC. The chain has TRBV7-6 and TRBJ2-1, with 8 positions matching TRBD2. The germline V gene has CDR1 SGHVS and CDR2 FNYEAQ. Germline trimming cut 4 bases from V and 7 bases from J; bases unmatched to any gene: 21. The CDR3 runs 19 residues.